This TCR beta chain was profiled in a study of T cell responses to AZD1222 COVID-19 vaccine. The study's findings and limits: The CD4 TCRs associated with vaccination extended across spike and predominated at 160-218 and 743-854.

Here immunoSEQ multiplex PCR was the method, and the copy in TCRdb shows in-frame clones only, minus some. The sample has fewer than 200,000 clones, roughly 90% seen once. As concerns this clone: Its specificity is unknown.

The V end lost 5 bases, the J end lost 2 bases, and 10 bases lay between the germline ends. The V gene's germline CDR1 is MNHEY and CDR2 SVGAGI. CDR3 size: 14 residues. The V call is TRBV6-5, the J call TRBJ1-5; the D gene is possibly TRBD1 (5 bases). This receptor was identified in an adult who received the AZD1222 COVID-19 vaccine. Sequenced material: peripheral blood, taken 28 days after the second AZD1222 dose. Here the CDR3 reads CASSPSGGNQPQHF. DNA of the CDR3: TGTGCCAGCAGTCCGTCGGGGGGCAATCAGCCCCAGCATTTT.